This passage covers 27 T cell receptor beta chains from one sample sequenced in a study of T cell changes during pregnancy in multiple sclerosis. TCRdb keeps only in-frame clones here, not all; method: immunoSEQ multiplex PCR. Here the sample spans around 40,000 clones, 80% to 95% being singletons. This specimen was CD4+ T cells from peripheral blood mononuclear cells, taken in the second trimester of pregnancy. The receptors shown here come from a female donor in good health, enrolled as a control in a pregnancy study.

The chain links TRBV19 to TRBJ2-2, with 8 bases lining up with TRBD1. The V gene end was trimmed by 1 base and the J gene end by 6 bases; junction bases not matched to a gene: 4. The CDR3 has 15 amino acids. The germline gives CDR1 LNHDA, CDR2 SQIVND (reference sequence). The chain's CDR3 is CASSIVPTGAGELFF. In DNA, the CDR3 is TGTGCCAGTAGTATAGTTCCGACAGGGGCCGGGGAGCTGTTTTTT.

This clone was observed a single time. The J gene is TRBJ2-1, the V gene TRBV6-1; 9 bases are a match to TRBD2. Trimming cost V 3 bases and J 4 bases; bases outside gene matches: 4. This CDR3 contains 15 residues. Per the germline V gene, CDR1 is MNHNS and CDR2 is SASEGT. The CDR3 DNA reads as TGTGCCAGCAGTGAGAGGCGGGGGGGGTACAATGAGCAGTTCTTC. Its translation: CASSERRGGYNEQFF.

The genes are TRBV27 and TRBJ2-3; weak D call: TRBD2 (6 bases). CDR1 and CDR2 from the germline V gene are MNHEY and SMNVEV (reference sequence). The CDR3 runs 14 residues. The germline V and J ends were trimmed by 4 bases and 1 base, with 9 bases remaining between them. CDR3 in DNA: TGTGCCAGCAGTTCCGGGACTCGCACAGATACGCAGTATTTT. Translation gives CASSSGTRTDTQYF.

J is TRBJ2-7 and V is TRBV7-9, with D tentatively TRBD2 (5 bases). CDR3 length equals 11 residues. The germline V gene has CDR1 SEHNR and CDR2 FQNEAQ (reference sequence). V shed 8 bases and J shed 7 bases, with 12 bases lying between them. The CDR3 protein is CASQFSGEQYF. The CDR3 region has the DNA TGTGCCAGCCAGTTTTCGGGGGAGCAGTACTTC. The full variable domain, rest sourced from reference TRBV7-9 and TRBJ2-7, is DTGVSQNPRHKITKRGQNVTFRCDPISEHNRLYWYRQTLGQGPEFLTYFQNEAQLEKSRLLSDRFSAERPKGSFSTLEIQRTEQGDSAMYLCASQFSGEQYFGPGTRLTVT.

The chain uses TRBV13 and TRBJ2-6, with D possibly matching TRBD1 (5 bases). CDR1 is PRHDT, CDR2 FYEKMQ, per germline (reference sequence). The CDR3 runs 15 residues. V lost 4 bases and J lost 4, with 11 bases in between. The CDR3, as DNA: TGTGCCAGCAGCTCGCGCAGGGTCGGGGCCAACGTCCTGACTTTC. This sequence encodes CASSSRRVGANVLTF. The full variable domain, rest sourced from reference TRBV13 and TRBJ2-6, is AAGVIQSPRHLIKEKRETATLKCYPIPRHDTVYWYQQGPGQDPQFLISFYEKMQSDKGSIPDRFSAQQFSDYHSELNMSSLELGDSALYFCASSSRRVGANVLTFGAGSRLTVL.

The chain links TRBV6-6 to TRBJ1-2, with 7 bases identical to TRBD1. There are 14 residues in the CDR3. V was clipped by 2 bases and J by 4 bases; unmatched bases: 4. Germline-derived CDR1 and CDR2 are MNHNY and SVGAGI (reference sequence). The CDR3 sequence is CASSYATGSYGYTF. The CDR3 DNA is TGTGCCAGCAGTTACGCGACAGGGAGCTATGGCTACACCTTC.

The chain has TRBV6-5 and TRBJ2-7; no clear D. This CDR3 has 11 residues. Germline V lookup: CDR1 MNHEY, CDR2 SVGAGI. Deletions cut 6 bases from V and 3 bases from J, with 6 bases between. Here the CDR3 DNA reads TGTGCCAGCAGACTCGACTACGAGCAGTACTTC. Its protein product is CASRLDYEQYF.

The chain has TRBV5-5 and TRBJ2-7, with a possible D match to TRBD2 (7 bases). The V end was cut by 0 bases, the J end by 3 bases, with 13 bases between. The CDR3 is made up of 15 amino acids. Per the germline V gene, CDR1 is SGHKS and CDR2 is YYEKEE (reference sequence). The chain's CDR3 is CASSLGGGAFYEQYF. The CDR3 DNA sequence: TGTGCCAGCAGCTTGGGCGGGGGCGCGTTCTACGAGCAGTACTTC.

V usage is TRBV6-1 and J usage is TRBJ2-5; a possible D gene is TRBD1 (6 bases). V was pared by 1 base and J by 13 bases, with 25 bases between. The germline V gene encodes CDR1 MNHNS and CDR2 SASEGT. This CDR3 is 16 amino acids long. CDR3 protein: CASSEDGGRGPPSVYF. The CDR3 DNA reads as TGTGCCAGCAGTGAAGACGGCGGCAGGGGCCCACCATCTGTGTACTTC.

This chain uses TRBV21-1 with TRBJ2-7; TRBD2, the table's D call, was not compared with the DNA. TRBV21-1 is listed as a pseudogene. There are 13 residues in the CDR3. CDR3 residues: CASSPGYSYEQYF. As DNA, the CDR3 is TGTGCCAGCAGCCCGGGTTACTCCTACGAGCAGTACTTC.

This chain connects TRBV27 to TRBJ2-3, with 10 bases fitting TRBD2. The CDR3 is 15 residues long. V trimming: 6 bases; J trimming: 0 bases; junction bases outside the gene matches: 3. Germline assignment: CDR1 MNHEY and CDR2 SMNVEV (reference sequence). The CDR3: CASRGLAQSTDTQYF. The CDR3 DNA sequence: TGTGCCAGCAGGGGACTAGCGCAGAGCACAGATACGCAGTATTTT.

This chain joins TRBV6-5 and TRBJ2-1; TRBD1 might be the D (6 bases). The CDR3 is 15 residues long. CDR1 is MNHEY, CDR2 SVGAGI, per germline. The ends were cut back, 6 bases at V and 0 bases at J, with 12 bases in the middle. The CDR3 DNA reads TGTGCCAGCAGAATCGGGACAAGCTCCTACAATGAGCAGTTCTTC. Its protein product is CASRIGTSSYNEQFF.

The chain couples TRBV5-1 to TRBJ1-1; D remains unclear. The CDR3 has 19 amino acids. Germline V gene data show CDR1 as SGHRS and CDR2 as YFSETQ. The ends were cut back, 4 bases at V and 1 base at J, with 26 bases in the middle. CDR3 in amino acids: CASSRKPLGGSEENTEAFF. The CDR3 coding sequence is TGCGCCAGCAGCCGTAAGCCTTTGGGCGGGTCTGAGGAGAACACTGAAGCTTTCTTT.

The chain uses TRBV7-2 and TRBJ1-2; D gene uncertain. The CDR3 is made up of 15 amino acids. Per germline, CDR1 SGHTA and CDR2 FQGNSA. Trimming left V 5 bases short and J 4 bases short, with 17 bases between. CDR3 protein: CASSPQGGRTYGYTF. CDR3 bases: TGTGCCAGCAGCCCACAAGGCGGGAGAACCTATGGCTACACCTTC. Full variable domain (remainder filled in from reference TRBV7-2 and TRBJ1-2): GAGVSQSPSNKVTEKGKDVELRCDPISGHTALYWYRQSLGQGLEFLIYFQGNSAPDKSGLPSDRFSAERTGGSVSTLTIQRTQQEDSAVYLCASSPQGGRTYGYTFGSGTRLTVV.

The V and J genes are TRBV30 and TRBJ1-2; 10 bases align to TRBD1. The CDR3 extends over 16 amino acids. CDR1 is GTSNPN, CDR2 SVGIG, per germline (reference sequence). After removal of 3 bases from V and 6 bases from J, the junction contained 13 bases not matched to a gene. CDR3 sequence: CAWSRRWDRGVNGYTF. CDR3 DNA: TGTGCCTGGAGCCGAAGGTGGGACAGGGGTGTCAATGGCTACACCTTC.

This clone came up once. V gene TRBV15 combines with J gene TRBJ2-5; 7 positions agree with TRBD1. V gave up 1 base and J gave up 1 base; unmatched junction bases: 3. Looked up from germline, CDR1 is LNHNV and CDR2 is YYDKDF (reference sequence). The length of the CDR3 is 15 residues. CDR3 residues: CATSRATGFQETQYF. CDR3 sequence (DNA): TGTGCCACCAGCAGAGCGACAGGGTTCCAAGAGACCCAGTACTTC.

This clone has only one observation. V gene TRBV15 combines with J gene TRBJ2-6, with D possibly TRBD2 on 6 matching bases. This CDR3 comprises 15 residues. The V gene lost 1 base and the J gene lost 2 bases, with 6 bases spanning the gap. Germline CDR1 is LNHNV and CDR2 is YYDKDF (reference sequence). The DNA of the CDR3 is TGTGCCACCAGCAGAGGGGGGGCTGGGGCCAACGTCCTGACTTTC. Translated, it gives CATSRGGAGANVLTF.

This clone was observed once. The CDR3 DNA follows: TGTGCCAGCACCAGGGAAAAGACTTTGAGCTATGGCTACACCTTC. Amino acids: CASTREKTLSYGYTF. The genes are TRBV28 and TRBJ1-2; possible D gene TRBD1, 5 bases. CDR1 MDHEN and CDR2 SYDVKM come from the germline V gene. V lost 7 bases to trimming and J lost 4 bases, with 19 bases between them. CDR3 length: 15 amino acids.

This clone was observed once. The J gene is TRBJ1-1, the V gene TRBV19; D possibly corresponds to TRBD1 (6 bases). Deletions cut 7 bases from V and 3 bases from J, with 18 bases between. The CDR3 covers 15 residues. Germline loops: CDR1 LNHDA, CDR2 SQIVND (reference sequence). In DNA, the CDR3 is TGTGCCAGTATCCTCTTTGGGGGCGAGGACACTGAAGCTTTCTTT. It yields the protein CASILFGGEDTEAFF.

The CDR3 DNA reads TGTGCCATCAGGGGTTGGGAGCCCGGTAGTACTGAAGCTTTCTTT. Residues: CAIRGWEPGSTEAFF. V gene TRBV10-3 combines with J gene TRBJ1-1, with no clear D. The CDR3 has 15 amino acids. In germline, CDR1 is ENHRY, CDR2 SYGVKD. Trimming removed 6 bases from V and 5 bases from J, with 19 bases in between.

Turning to this clone: This specimen includes other DNA sequences encoding the same CDR3. The rearrangement joins TRBV18 to TRBJ1-1; D gene ambiguous. The CDR3 consists of 13 residues. Germline assignment: CDR1 KGHSH and CDR2 LQKENI. Trimming stripped 2 bases from V and 1 base from J, with 5 bases between. In DNA, the CDR3 is TGTGCCAGCTCACCAGCAGAGAACACTGAAGCTTTCTTT. It is translated as CASSPAENTEAFF. Full variable domain (missing parts from reference TRBV18 and TRBJ1-1): NAGVMQNPRHLVRRRGQEARLRCSPMKGHSHVYWYRQLPEEGLKFMVYLQKENIIDESGMPKERFSAEFPKEGPSILRIQQVVRGDSAAYFCASSPAENTEAFFGQGTRLTVV.

The chain combines TRBV7-2 with TRBJ2-5, with 16 bases lining up with TRBD2. The CDR3 runs to 16 residues. The germline CDR1 and CDR2 sequences are SGHTA and FQGNSA. J gave up 2 bases and V 3 bases, and 0 bases lay outside the gene matches. The CDR3 DNA is TGTGCCAGCAGCTTGGGACTAGCGGGGGGGCAAGAGACCCAGTACTTC. It translates to CASSLGLAGGQETQYF.

This rearrangement joins TRBV19 to TRBJ1-1; D perhaps matches TRBD1 (5 bases). This CDR3 comprises 14 residues. V lost 6 bases and J lost 1, with 12 bases in between. Looked up from germline, CDR1 is LNHDA and CDR2 is SQIVND (reference sequence). CDR3 sequence (DNA): TGTGCCAGTAGGTCTCAGGGAAAGAACACTGAAGCTTTCTTT. Translated, it gives CASRSQGKNTEAFF.

The V and J genes are TRBV6-1 and TRBJ1-2; D possibly corresponds to TRBD1 (5 bases). Trimming removed 6 bases at V and 4 bases at J, with 12 bases between. The CDR3 is 13 residues long. CDR1 MNHNS and CDR2 SASEGT come from the germline V gene. The chain's CDR3 is CASRGRRIYGYTF. DNA for the CDR3: TGTGCCAGCAGGGGGCGAAGGATCTATGGCTACACCTTC.

This clone came up once. The genes are TRBV19 and TRBJ2-1, with TRBD2 matching 13 bases. J was trimmed by 4 bases and V by 5 bases; bases with no gene match: 14. Germline CDR1 is LNHDA and CDR2 is SQIVND (reference sequence). The CDR3 is 19 amino acids. The CDR3 sequence: CASSYFRTSGRGLYNEQFF. The CDR3 DNA follows: TGTGCCAGTAGTTATTTCAGGACTAGCGGGAGAGGCCTATACAATGAGCAGTTCTTC.

V and J are TRBV5-5 and TRBJ1-1, with no clear D. Trimming removed 5 bases at V and 5 bases at J, with 13 bases between. The CDR3 contains 13 residues. Germline values: CDR1 SGHKS, CDR2 YYEKEE (reference sequence). The CDR3 is CASRSGSRTEAFF. The CDR3 DNA reads as TGTGCCAGCAGGTCAGGAAGTAGGACTGAAGCTTTCTTT.

This chain joins TRBV18 and TRBJ1-3, with TRBD1 identical over 11 bases. V was clipped by 3 bases and J by 0 bases; unmatched bases: 1. There are 16 residues in the CDR3. From germline, CDR1 is KGHSH and CDR2 LQKENI. The CDR3 spells CASSPDRGLSGNTIYF. Written as DNA, the CDR3 is TGTGCCAGCTCACCGGACAGGGGGCTCTCTGGAAACACCATATATTTT. The variable domain in full, with the rest retrieved from reference TRBV18 and TRBJ1-3, is NAGVMQNPRHLVRRRGQEARLRCSPMKGHSHVYWYRQLPEEGLKFMVYLQKENIIDESGMPKERFSAEFPKEGPSILRIQQVVRGDSAAYFCASSPDRGLSGNTIYFGEGSWLTVV.